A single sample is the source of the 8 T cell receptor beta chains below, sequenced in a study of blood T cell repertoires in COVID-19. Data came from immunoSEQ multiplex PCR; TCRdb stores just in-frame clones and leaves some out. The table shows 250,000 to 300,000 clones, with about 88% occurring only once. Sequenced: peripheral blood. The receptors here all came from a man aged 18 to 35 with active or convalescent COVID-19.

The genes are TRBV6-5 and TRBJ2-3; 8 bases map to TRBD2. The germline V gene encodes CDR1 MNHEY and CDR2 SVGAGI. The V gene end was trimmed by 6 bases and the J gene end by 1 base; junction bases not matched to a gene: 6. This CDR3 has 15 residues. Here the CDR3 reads CASSLSGGRTDTQYF. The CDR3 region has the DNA TGTGCCAGCAGCCTCAGCGGGGGACGCACAGATACGCAGTATTTT.

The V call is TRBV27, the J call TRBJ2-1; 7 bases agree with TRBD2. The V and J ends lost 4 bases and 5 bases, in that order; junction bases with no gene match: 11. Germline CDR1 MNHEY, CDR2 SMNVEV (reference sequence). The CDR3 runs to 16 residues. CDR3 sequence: CASSSRRGDLDNEQFF. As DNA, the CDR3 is TGTGCCAGCAGTTCCCGACGGGGGGACTTAGACAATGAGCAGTTCTTC.

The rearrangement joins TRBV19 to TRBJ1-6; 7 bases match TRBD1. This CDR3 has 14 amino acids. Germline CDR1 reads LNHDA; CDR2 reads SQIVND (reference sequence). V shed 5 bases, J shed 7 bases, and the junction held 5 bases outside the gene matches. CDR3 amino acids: CASSAGTVNSPLHF. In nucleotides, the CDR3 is TGTGCCAGTAGTGCCGGGACAGTCAATTCACCCCTCCACTTT.

CDR3 DNA sequence: TGTGCTAGTGGCCCAGGACGGGATTGGGCCTACGAGCAGTACTTC. Translating it yields CASGPGRDWAYEQYF. The chain combines TRBV12-5 with TRBJ2-7, with D perhaps TRBD2 (5 bases). Germline CDR1 LGHNT, CDR2 FRNRAP. Trimming shortened V by 6 bases and J by 2 bases, and 17 bases separated the two germline ends. The CDR3 contains 15 residues.

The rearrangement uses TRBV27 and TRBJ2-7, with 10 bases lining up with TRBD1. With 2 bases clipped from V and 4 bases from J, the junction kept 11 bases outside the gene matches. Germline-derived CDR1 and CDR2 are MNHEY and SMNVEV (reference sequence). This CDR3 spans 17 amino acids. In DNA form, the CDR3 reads TGTGCCAGCAGTTTAGCCCATGGGACAGGGGACTTTTACGAGCAGTACTTC. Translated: CASSLAHGTGDFYEQYF.

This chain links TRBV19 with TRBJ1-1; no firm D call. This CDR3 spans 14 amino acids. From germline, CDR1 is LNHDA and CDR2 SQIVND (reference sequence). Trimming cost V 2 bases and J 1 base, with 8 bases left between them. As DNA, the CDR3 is TGTGCCAGTAGTATACTGTACGGGAACACTGAAGCTTTCTTT. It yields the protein CASSILYGNTEAFF.

CDR3 protein: CASSELGRDQPQHF. As DNA, the CDR3 is TGTGCCAGCAGTGAATTGGGCAGGGATCAGCCCCAGCATTTT. J is TRBJ1-5 and V is TRBV6-1; D might be TRBD1 (5 bases). Germline V gene data show CDR1 as MNHNS and CDR2 as SASEGT. The CDR3 is 14 amino acids. V was shortened by 2 bases and J by 5 bases, with 10 bases between the two germline ends.

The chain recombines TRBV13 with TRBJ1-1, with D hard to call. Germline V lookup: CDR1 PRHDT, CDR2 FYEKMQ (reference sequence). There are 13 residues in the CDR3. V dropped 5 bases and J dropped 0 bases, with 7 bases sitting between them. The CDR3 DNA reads TGTGCCAGCAGCGCCGGGGTGAACACTGAAGCTTTCTTT. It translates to CASSAGVNTEAFF.